These 32 T cell receptor beta chains came from one sample sequenced in a study of blood T cell repertoires in COVID-19 (dated by TCRdb to the early 2020s). The library relied on the immunoSEQ multiplex PCR assay. TCRdb re-hosts the immuneACCESS table, in-frame sequences only. Its copies lack some clones; in the studies checked, an unresolved V gene accounts for under half of them, and the cause for the rest is not known. Within this sample are around 180,000 clones, with roughly nine tenths of them counted one time only. About 26% of the sample comes from the top ten. The material sequenced was peripheral blood. All receptors derive from a man aged 60 to 69 with acute or convalescent COVID-19.

This chain uses TRBV18 with TRBJ1-2, with 7 positions matching TRBD1. The V gene's germline CDR1 is KGHSH and CDR2 LQKENI. V gave up 4 bases and J gave up 5 bases; unmatched junction bases: 13. The CDR3 sequence is 16 residues long. The CDR3: CASSRLRQGPGYGYTF. The CDR3 nucleotides are TGTGCCAGCTCACGTCTGAGACAGGGTCCTGGGTATGGCTACACCTTC.

This chain joins TRBV27 and TRBJ2-7; D might be TRBD2 (6 bases). Germline V lookup: CDR1 MNHEY, CDR2 SMNVEV (reference sequence). The CDR3 runs to 14 residues. Trimming left V 2 bases short and J 7 bases short, with 15 bases between. CDR3 protein: CASSLGRPLSEQYF. In DNA, the CDR3 is TGTGCCAGCAGTTTAGGGAGGCCCCTTTCTGAGCAGTACTTC.

The rearrangement links TRBV4-1 to TRBJ1-1; 9 bases line up with TRBD1. The CDR3 contains 17 residues. CDR1 MGHRA and CDR2 YSYEKL come from the germline V gene. Trimming cost V 3 bases and J 0 bases; bases outside gene matches: 8. The CDR3 protein is CASSQSGTGYMNTEAFF. The CDR3 DNA reads TGCGCCAGCAGCCAGTCCGGGACAGGGTACATGAACACTGAAGCTTTCTTT.

This clone occurred once. The J gene is TRBJ1-1, the V gene TRBV15, with 8 bases aligning to TRBD1. Germline V gives CDR1 LNHNV, CDR2 YYDKDF (reference sequence). The junction had 4 bases not matched to a gene; V was cut back by 6 bases and J by 1 base. This CDR3 has 14 residues. CDR3 sequence: CATSPGQGNTEAFF. The CDR3 nucleotides are TGTGCCACCAGTCCCGGACAGGGGAACACTGAAGCTTTCTTT.

The chain's CDR3 is CASSVDGRTRDEQYF. The CDR3 DNA reads TGTGCCAGCAGCGTAGACGGCCGAACTCGGGACGAGCAGTACTTC. The gene calls are TRBV9 and TRBJ2-7, with D hard to call. Per germline, CDR1 SGDLS and CDR2 YYNGEE. CDR3 length equals 15 residues. V dropped 0 bases and J dropped 5 bases, with 15 bases sitting between them.

The chain uses TRBV7-2 and TRBJ2-7; D is unclear. CDR3 length equals 15 residues. Trimming removed 3 bases from V and 3 bases from J, with 15 bases in between. Looked up from germline, CDR1 is SGHTA and CDR2 is FQGNSA. Here the CDR3 DNA reads TGTGCCAGCAGCTTTCACGCGGAATTACTCTACGAGCAGTACTTC. Translating gives CASSFHAELLYEQYF. The whole variable domain, filled in from reference TRBV7-2 and TRBJ2-7, reads GAGVSQSPSNKVTEKGKDVELRCDPISGHTALYWYRQSLGQGLEFLIYFQGNSAPDKSGLPSDRFSAERTGGSVSTLTIQRTQQEDSAVYLCASSFHAELLYEQYFGPGTRLTVT.

The CDR3 region has the DNA TGTGCCAGCAGCGCGGAGGGAGAGACCCAGTACTTC. Protein product: CASSAEGETQYF. This chain uses TRBV9 with TRBJ2-5, with a weak D call TRBD2 (6 bases). Germline V gene data show CDR1 as SGDLS and CDR2 as YYNGEE. Deletions cut 3 bases from V and 4 bases from J, with 7 bases between. The CDR3 loop spans 12 amino acids.

This chain uses TRBV18 with TRBJ2-1, with TRBD2 as a possible D gene (6 bases). CDR3 length equals 15 residues. The germline CDR1 and CDR2 sequences are KGHSH and LQKENI. Trimming shortened V by 0 bases and J by 4 bases, and 10 bases separated the two germline ends. The CDR3 here is CASSPPEGGYNEQFF. The CDR3 DNA sequence: TGTGCCAGCTCACCACCGGAGGGCGGGTACAATGAGCAGTTCTTC.

The chain couples TRBV7-2 to TRBJ1-1, with 7 bases lining up with TRBD1. With 5 bases clipped from V and 3 bases from J, the junction kept 3 bases outside the gene matches. The CDR3 has 13 amino acids. Per germline, CDR1 SGHTA and CDR2 FQGNSA. The CDR3 DNA reads as TGTGCCAGCAGCACTACAGGGGACACTGAAGCTTTCTTT. Protein: CASSTTGDTEAFF.

The rearrangement uses TRBV4-1 and TRBJ1-3; TRBD1 aligns across 10 bases. This CDR3 is 18 amino acids long. V lost 2 bases and J lost 0; bases outside the gene matches: 7. Germline values: CDR1 MGHRA, CDR2 YSYEKL. The CDR3 is CASSQTVGTGDSGNTIYF. CDR3 coding DNA: TGCGCCAGCAGCCAAACTGTGGGGACAGGGGACTCTGGAAACACCATATATTTT.

The rearrangement uses TRBV7-2 and TRBJ1-4, with 10 bases aligning to TRBD1. In germline, CDR1 is SGHTA, CDR2 FQGNSA. The length of the CDR3 is 15 residues. The V segment lost 6 bases and the J segment 8 bases; nucleotides outside the gene matches: 9. The CDR3 DNA sequence: TGTGCCAGCAGTTCCCGGACAGGGGGGCAGGAAAAACTGTTTTTT. This encodes CASSSRTGGQEKLFF.

The gene calls are TRBV4-1 and TRBJ1-1; D unclear. Germline V gene lookup returns CDR1 MGHRA and CDR2 YSYEKL. CDR3 size: 12 residues. The V end lost 2 bases, the J end lost 10 bases, and 11 bases lay between the germline ends. The CDR3 loop reads CASSQSLGGAFF. CDR3 in DNA: TGCGCCAGCAGCCAATCTCTTGGAGGAGCTTTCTTT.

V usage is TRBV21-1 and J usage is TRBJ1-5; TRBD1 is the table's D call and was not checked against the DNA. TRBV21-1 corresponds to a pseudogene. The CDR3 has 21 amino acids. CDR3 amino acids: CASSKFWLSAVQNSSNQPQHF. Written as DNA, the CDR3 is TGTGCCAGCAGCAAATTCTGGCTCTCCGCCGTACAGAATTCTAGCAATCAGCCCCAGCATTTT.

The chain links TRBV19 to TRBJ1-1; unclear D gene. This CDR3 contains 14 residues. V lost 8 bases to trimming and J lost 0 bases, with 13 bases between them. Germline assignment: CDR1 LNHDA and CDR2 SQIVND (reference sequence). The CDR3 DNA sequence: TGTGCCAGTGAGTTTGGAGGCTTGAACACTGAAGCTTTCTTT. It translates to CASEFGGLNTEAFF.

The rearrangement links TRBV30 to TRBJ1-1; maybe TRBD1 (5 bases). This CDR3 region has 16 residues. Trimming pared 0 bases from V and 6 bases from J, leaving 20 bases between. CDR1 GTSNPN and CDR2 SVGIG come from the germline V gene (reference sequence). This CDR3 is CAWSVPYLPGIPEAFF. The CDR3 DNA follows: TGTGCCTGGAGTGTACCTTATCTCCCAGGGATTCCTGAAGCTTTCTTT.

This clone came up once. The chain joins TRBV12-5 to TRBJ1-1; D is perhaps TRBD1 (6 bases). The CDR3 length is 13 residues. V lost 8 bases and J 6 bases, leaving 16 bases between the germline ends. CDR1 LGHNT and CDR2 FRNRAP come from the germline V gene. CDR3 coding DNA: TGTGCTAGTAGACACAGGGTCGCGGCTGAAGCTTTCTTT. This encodes CASRHRVAAEAFF.

The chain has TRBV19 and TRBJ2-5, with D possibly matching TRBD1 (6 bases). V lost 5 bases, J lost 4 bases, and 14 bases lay in between. The CDR3 contains 14 residues. Germline-derived CDR1 and CDR2 are LNHDA and SQIVND (reference sequence). CDR3 in amino acids: CASSPEGGVETQYF. CDR3 DNA: TGTGCCAGTAGTCCTGAAGGGGGAGTAGAGACCCAGTACTTC.

This rearrangement joins TRBV4-2 to TRBJ1-2; the D is unclear. The length of the CDR3 is 14 residues. CDR1 is LGHNA and CDR2 is YNFKEQ in the germline V gene. The V end was cut by 1 base, the J end by 4 bases, with 10 bases between. In DNA, the CDR3 is TGTGCCAGCAGCCAAGCGCAGCGCTCCTATGGCTACACCTTC. Amino acids: CASSQAQRSYGYTF.

The chain carries TRBV11-3 and TRBJ2-1; a possible D gene is TRBD2 (6 bases). V shed 5 bases and J shed 9 bases, with 11 bases lying between them. Germline CDR1 is SGHNT and CDR2 is YENEEA. This CDR3 is 12 amino acids long. The CDR3 sequence is CASSPTSSEQFF. The CDR3 bases are TGTGCCAGCAGCCCGACTAGTAGTGAGCAGTTCTTC.

V gene TRBV24-1 combines with J gene TRBJ2-7; 7 nucleotides match TRBD1. The CDR3 has 14 amino acids. The V gene's germline CDR1 is KGHDR and CDR2 SFDVKD. V dropped 5 bases and J dropped 2; count of bases not matched to a gene: 5. CDR3 sequence (DNA): TGTGCCACCAGTGTAGGGGACAGACCCTACGAGCAGTACTTC. Its translation is CATSVGDRPYEQYF.

J is TRBJ1-1 and V is TRBV12-3 or TRBV12-4; no clear D gene. V was cut by 4 bases and J by 8 bases, with 11 bases left in between. The CDR3 runs 12 residues. CDR3 sequence (DNA): TGTGCCAGCAGTTACAGTGGCATAGAAGCTTTCTTT. It encodes CASSYSGIEAFF.

The rearrangement joins TRBV10-3 to TRBJ1-2; possible D gene TRBD1, 6 bases. V lost 8 bases and J 7 bases, leaving 20 bases between the germline ends. There are 14 residues in the CDR3. Germline V gene lookup returns CDR1 ENHRY and CDR2 SYGVKD. CDR3 DNA: TGTGCCATCTCGGGGACGGCAGGGGAAGGTGGCTACACCTTC. It specifies CAISGTAGEGGYTF.

This rearrangement joins TRBV29-1 to TRBJ1-4, with TRBD1 matching 8 bases. This CDR3 is 13 amino acids long. CDR1 is SQVTM and CDR2 is ANQGSEA in the germline V gene. The V and J ends lost 5 bases and 7 bases, in that order; junction bases with no gene match: 6. In DNA, the CDR3 is TGCAGCGTTTCCCAGGGGGCCGGTGAAAAACTGTTTTTT. This encodes CSVSQGAGEKLFF.

The J gene is TRBJ2-5, the V gene TRBV6-2 or TRBV6-3; weak D call: TRBD2 (6 bases). The CDR3 covers 17 residues. The V gene's germline CDR1 is MNHEY and CDR2 SVGEGT. V lost 4 bases, J lost 5 bases, and 23 bases lay in between. The CDR3 reads CASSSPLGSGGGETQYF. The CDR3 DNA follows: TGTGCCAGCAGTTCCCCGCTCGGGAGTGGAGGTGGGGAGACCCAGTACTTC.

This clone was counted a single time. The V gene is TRBV7-9, the J gene TRBJ1-2, with 10 bases matching TRBD1. Germline CDR1 SEHNR, CDR2 FQNEAQ (reference sequence). The CDR3 loop spans 13 amino acids. With 3 bases clipped from V and 5 bases from J, the junction kept 0 bases outside the gene matches. The CDR3 DNA follows: TGTGCCAGCAGCTTGGACAGGGGGTATGGCTACACCTTC. It encodes CASSLDRGYGYTF.

This chain joins TRBV7-2 and TRBJ2-7; tentative D call: TRBD1 (6 bases). The CDR3 contains 14 residues. The V gene's germline CDR1 is SGHTA and CDR2 FQGNSA. The V end was cut by 5 bases, the J end by 5 bases, with 16 bases between. The CDR3: CASSLGGRTHEQYF. The CDR3 DNA reads TGTGCCAGCAGCCTTGGGGGCCGGACCCACGAGCAGTACTTC.

The V and J genes are TRBV10-1 and TRBJ2-1; 12 bases are shared with TRBD2. CDR1 is WNHNN and CDR2 is SYGVQD in the germline V gene (reference sequence). V shed 3 bases, J shed 9 bases, and the junction held 15 bases outside the gene matches. The CDR3 runs 18 residues. CDR3 nucleotides: TGCGCCAGCAGTGACGGACTAGCGGGGACTAAAATGAGATTTGAGCAGTTCTTC. Amino acids: CASSDGLAGTKMRFEQFF.

The chain recombines TRBV30 with TRBJ1-2, with 8 bases fitting TRBD1. V shed 3 bases and J 4 bases; nucleotides not matched to a gene: 10. Germline CDR1 reads GTSNPN; CDR2 reads SVGIG (reference sequence). This CDR3 is 15 amino acids long. The DNA for the CDR3 is TGTGCCTGGAGCCCTGGACAGGGTCTTACCTATGGCTACACCTTC. The encoded protein is CAWSPGQGLTYGYTF.

This clone was seen only once. The chain uses TRBV5-1 and TRBJ1-1; D unresolved. Germline CDR1 reads SGHRS; CDR2 reads YFSETQ. Trimming pared 7 bases from V and 2 bases from J, leaving 15 bases between. The CDR3 runs to 14 residues. CDR3 residues: CASALSQTNTEAFF. For the CDR3, the DNA is TGCGCCAGCGCCCTGTCGCAGACAAACACTGAAGCTTTCTTT.

V gene TRBV19 combines with J gene TRBJ2-3; possibly TRBD2 for D (5 bases). The CDR3 loop spans 14 amino acids. Trimming cost V 3 bases and J 4 bases, with 11 bases left between them. Germline CDR1 and CDR2: LNHDA and SQIVND (reference sequence). This CDR3 reads CASSIGGRSDTQYF. The CDR3 DNA reads as TGTGCCAGTAGTATTGGTGGGAGATCAGATACGCAGTATTTT.

The rearrangement joins TRBV5-4 to TRBJ2-2; 7 bases line up with TRBD2. The V gene end was trimmed by 0 bases and the J gene end by 4 bases; junction bases not matched to a gene: 3. The CDR3 loop spans 15 amino acids. The germline V gene encodes CDR1 SGHNT and CDR2 YYREEE (reference sequence). The CDR3 DNA follows: TGTGCCAGCAGCTTGGGAGGGAGGGGCACCGGGGAGCTGTTTTTT. It codes for CASSLGGRGTGELFF. Supplemented by reference TRBV5-4 and TRBJ2-2, the full variable domain reads ETGVTQSPTHLIKTRGQQVTLRCSSQSGHNTVSWYQQALGQGPQFIFQYYREEENGRGNFPPRFSGLQFPNYSSELNVNALELDDSALYLCASSLGGRGTGELFFGEGSRLTVL.

The chain has TRBV5-6 and TRBJ2-7; a weak D match, TRBD2 (6 bases). The germline CDR1 and CDR2 sequences are SGHDT and YYEEEE. This CDR3 comprises 15 residues. The V end lost 2 bases, the J end lost 1 base, and 13 bases lay between the germline ends. CDR3 amino acids: CASSLGTFTSYEQYV. In DNA form, the CDR3 reads TGTGCCAGCAGCTTAGGGACTTTTACTTCCTACGAGCAGTACGTC.